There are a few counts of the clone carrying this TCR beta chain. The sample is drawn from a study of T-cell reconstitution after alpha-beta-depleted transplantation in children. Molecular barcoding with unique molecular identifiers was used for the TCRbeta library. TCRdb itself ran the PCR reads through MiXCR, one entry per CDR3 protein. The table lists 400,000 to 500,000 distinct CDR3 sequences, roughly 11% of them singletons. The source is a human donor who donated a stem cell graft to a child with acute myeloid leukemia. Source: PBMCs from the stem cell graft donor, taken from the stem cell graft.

Here the CDR3 reads CASSISGGNYGYTF. CDR3 sequence (DNA): TGTGCCAGTAGTATTTCAGGGGGGAACTATGGCTACACCTTC. The chain uses TRBV19 and TRBJ1-2, with 7 bases matching TRBD1. Germline V gives CDR1 LNHDA, CDR2 SQIVND (reference sequence). The CDR3 is made up of 14 amino acids. J lost 2 bases, V lost 3 bases, and 3 bases had no gene match.